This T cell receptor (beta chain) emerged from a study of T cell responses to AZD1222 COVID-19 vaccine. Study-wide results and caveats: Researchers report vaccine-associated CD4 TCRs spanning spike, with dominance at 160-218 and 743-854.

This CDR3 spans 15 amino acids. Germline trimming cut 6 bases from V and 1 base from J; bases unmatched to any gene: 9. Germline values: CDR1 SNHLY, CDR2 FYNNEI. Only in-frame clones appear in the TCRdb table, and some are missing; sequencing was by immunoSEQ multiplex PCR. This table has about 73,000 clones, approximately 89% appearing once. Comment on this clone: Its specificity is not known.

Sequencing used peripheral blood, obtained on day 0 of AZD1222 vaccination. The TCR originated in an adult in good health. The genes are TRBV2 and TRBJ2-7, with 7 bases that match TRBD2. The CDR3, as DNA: TGTGCCAGCAGGCGGGAGCGCGGAGGGTCCTACGAGCAGTACTTC. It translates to CASRRERGGSYEQYF. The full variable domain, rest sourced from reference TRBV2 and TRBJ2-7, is EPEVTQTPSHQVTQMGQEVILRCVPISNHLYFYWYRQILGQKVEFLVSFYNNEISEKSEIFDDQFSVERPDGSNFTLKIRSTKLEDSAMYFCASRRERGGSYEQYFGPGTRLTVT.